The TCR beta chain described here comes from a study of radiotherapy plus CTLA-4 blockade in lung cancer. Study-wide context: Of all patients, more than 15% responded objectively and roughly 31% showed disease control.

The repertoire was sequenced with immunoSEQ multiplex PCR; TCRdb's copy has only in-frame clones and lacks some. This sample has some 70,000 clones, with 65% to 80% found just once. V lost 0 bases and J lost 7, with 13 bases in between. CDR3 length: 14 amino acids. Per the germline V gene, CDR1 is MNHEY and CDR2 is SVGAGI. Study-level findings and limits: Clones of tumor-derived TCRs expanded in blood after radiotherapy plus ipilimumab.

On this clone: Its matching antigen is unknown.

Patients with chemo-refractory metastatic non-small-cell lung cancer received focal radiation plus CTLA-4 blockade with ipilimumab. This chain links TRBV6-5 with TRBJ2-7; D is unclear. The TCR was taken from a human donor with non-small cell lung cancer who had a complete response to radiotherapy plus ipilimumab. Source: peripheral blood, taken from a patient treated with radiotherapy plus ipilimumab. This CDR3 reads CASSYSTISPEQYF. The CDR3 coding sequence is TGTGCCAGCAGTTACTCTACGATATCTCCAGAGCAGTACTTC.